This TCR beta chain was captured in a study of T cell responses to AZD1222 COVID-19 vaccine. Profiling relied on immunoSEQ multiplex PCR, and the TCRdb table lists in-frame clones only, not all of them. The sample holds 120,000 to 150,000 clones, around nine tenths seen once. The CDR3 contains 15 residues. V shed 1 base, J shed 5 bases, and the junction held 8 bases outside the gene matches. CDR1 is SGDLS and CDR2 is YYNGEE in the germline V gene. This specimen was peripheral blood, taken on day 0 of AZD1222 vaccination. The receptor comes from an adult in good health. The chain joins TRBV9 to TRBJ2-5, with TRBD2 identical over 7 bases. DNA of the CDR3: TGTGCCAGCAGCGTAAGGATGGGGAGGGGCGAGACCCAGTACTTC. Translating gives CASSVRMGRGETQYF. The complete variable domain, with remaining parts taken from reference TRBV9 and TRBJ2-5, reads DSGVTQTPKHLITATGQRVTLRCSPRSGDLSVYWYQQSLDQGLQFLIQYYNGEERAKGNILERFSAQQFPDLHSELNLSSLELGDSALYFCASSVRMGRGETQYFGPGTRLLVL.